The 29 T cell receptor beta chains presented below share a single source sample, sequenced in a study of blood T cell repertoires in COVID-19 (TCRdb year 2020). Library generation was performed with the immunoSEQ multiplex PCR assay. The clones in this table, taken by TCRdb from immuneACCESS, are in-frame only. Not every clone is retained; where verified, under half of the shortfall comes from an unresolved V gene, and the cause of the rest is unknown. The table for this sample lists about 190,000 clones; 89% of them were counted only once. Around 7% of the sample comes from the top ten. Sequences were obtained from peripheral blood. The receptors were sampled from a man between 40 and 49 years old with acute or convalescent COVID-19.

The rearrangement uses TRBV3-1 (or the pseudogene TRBV3-2) and TRBJ1-1; tentative D call: TRBD1 (6 bases). The CDR3 has 13 residues. V lost 1 base to trimming and J lost 7 bases, with 10 bases between them. Germline lookup yields CDR1 LGHDT and CDR2 YNNKEL (reference sequence). CDR3 DNA: TGTGCCAGCAGCCAAGTCTCAGGGGTTGAAGCTTTCTTT. The encoded protein is CASSQVSGVEAFF.

This sequence joins TRBV6-5 and TRBJ2-7, with D possibly being TRBD1 (7 bases). Germline V lookup: CDR1 MNHEY, CDR2 SVGAGI. V was shortened by 3 bases and J by 0 bases, with 12 bases between the two germline ends. The length of the CDR3 is 15 residues. In DNA form, the CDR3 reads TGTGCCAGCAGTTATGCGGGACAGAGCTCCTACGAGCAGTACTTC. It is translated as CASSYAGQSSYEQYF.

J is TRBJ2-3 and V is TRBV5-1, with D possibly TRBD2 on 6 matching bases. V was clipped by 1 base and J by 3 bases, with 12 bases between them. CDR1 is SGHRS, CDR2 YFSETQ, per germline. CDR3 size: 15 residues. The CDR3 is CASSLSAGPTDTQYF. The CDR3 DNA is TGCGCCAGCAGCTTGTCGGCGGGGCCAACAGATACGCAGTATTTT.

The chain couples TRBV24-1 to TRBJ2-3; no reliable D call. CDR1 KGHDR and CDR2 SFDVKD come from the germline V gene. V was shortened by 2 bases and J by 3 bases, with 5 bases between the two germline ends. The CDR3 consists of 13 residues. DNA of the CDR3: TGTGCCACCAGTGATTCCATTACAGATACGCAGTATTTT. Translated: CATSDSITDTQYF.

The chain is built from TRBV25-1 and TRBJ2-2; D gene ambiguous. Trimming cost V 3 bases and J 7 bases, with 3 bases left between them. The CDR3 is 11 amino acids. CDR1 and CDR2 from the germline V gene are MGHDK and SYGVNS. CDR3 nucleotide sequence: TGTGCCAGCAGTGAGTACGGGGAGCTGTTTTTT. Its protein is CASSEYGELFF.

CDR3 DNA sequence: TGTGCCAGCAGTGAATTAGGAGGGGACTCACCCCTCCACTTT. Protein product: CASSELGGDSPLHF. The rearrangement joins TRBV2 to TRBJ1-6; perhaps TRBD1 as D (5 bases). The CDR3 length is 14 residues. Germline CDR1 reads SNHLY; CDR2 reads FYNNEI. Trimming left V 2 bases short and J 10 bases short, with 12 bases between.

The chain couples TRBV5-1 to TRBJ2-7; 8 bases match TRBD2. The CDR3 has 15 residues. Germline loops: CDR1 SGHRS, CDR2 YFSETQ. Germline trimming cut 3 bases from V and 2 bases from J; bases unmatched to any gene: 7. This chain's CDR3 is CASSSSGTRAYEQYF. The CDR3 nucleotides read TGCGCCAGCAGCTCCTCCGGGACTAGAGCCTACGAGCAGTACTTC.

This clone was seen a single time. The chain has TRBV6-5 and TRBJ1-2; a possible D gene is TRBD1 (6 bases). Germline V gene lookup returns CDR1 MNHEY and CDR2 SVGAGI. The germline V and J ends were trimmed by 1 base and 7 bases, with 19 bases remaining between them. This CDR3 has 16 residues. CDR3 amino acids: CASSYFGGGDRGGYTF. For the CDR3, the DNA is TGTGCCAGCAGTTACTTTGGTGGGGGCGATAGGGGTGGCTACACCTTC.

A remark on this clone: The identical CDR3 is also encoded by other nucleotide sequences in the sample. V gene TRBV7-2 combines with J gene TRBJ1-6; no firm D call. Germline loops: CDR1 SGHTA, CDR2 FQGNSA. CDR3 length: 13 residues. Between the trimmed V and J ends, which lost 0 bases and 8 bases, there was a span of 5 bases. The CDR3 protein is CASSLARDSPLHF. CDR3 bases: TGTGCCAGCAGCTTAGCGAGGGATTCACCCCTCCACTTT.

V is TRBV27 and J is TRBJ1-4, with 8 bases aligning to TRBD1. This CDR3 comprises 16 residues. The trim removed 9 bases at V and 2 bases at J, leaving 11 bases unmatched. The germline V gene has CDR1 MNHEY and CDR2 SMNVEV (reference sequence). CDR3 nucleotides: TGTGCCAGGCCGGGACAGGAATGGCCGACTAATGAAAAACTGTTTTTT. As protein: CARPGQEWPTNEKLFF.

This chain joins TRBV3-1 (or the pseudogene TRBV3-2) and TRBJ1-2; the match to TRBD1 covers 7 bases. Looked up from germline, CDR1 is LGHDT and CDR2 is YNNKEL (reference sequence). V was clipped by 1 base and J by 7 bases; unmatched bases: 9. CDR3 length: 15 amino acids. CDR3 DNA sequence: TGTGCCAGCAGCCAAGGAGAGGGGGCGGTGGCTGGCTACACCTTC. Protein: CASSQGEGAVAGYTF.

This clone came up once. The rearrangement links TRBV7-9 to TRBJ2-1; 8 bases align to TRBD2. This CDR3 has 14 residues. Germline V CDR1 and CDR2: SEHNR, FQNEAQ (reference sequence). The V segment lost 5 bases and the J segment 8 bases; nucleotides outside the gene matches: 8. CDR3 sequence: CASSPPGLGDEQFF. The CDR3 coding sequence is TGTGCCAGCAGCCCCCCGGGACTAGGAGATGAGCAGTTCTTC.

The rearrangement uses TRBV10-2 and TRBJ2-5; 7 positions agree with TRBD1. J lost 2 bases, V lost 7 bases, and 10 bases had no gene match. Looked up from germline, CDR1 is WSHSY and CDR2 is SAAADI. This CDR3 contains 15 residues. This CDR3 is CASISRDSHQETQYF. DNA for the CDR3: TGCGCCAGCATTTCAAGGGACAGCCATCAAGAGACCCAGTACTTC.

V gene TRBV30 combines with J gene TRBJ1-4, with TRBD1 identical over 8 bases. The CDR3 runs to 15 residues. Looked up from germline, CDR1 is GTSNPN and CDR2 is SVGIG (reference sequence). After removal of 0 bases from V and 5 bases from J, the junction contained 5 bases not matched to a gene. The CDR3 region has the DNA TGTGCCTGGAGTGTACCGACAGGGGCGAATGAAAAACTGTTTTTT. Amino acids: CAWSVPTGANEKLFF.

The rearrangement joins TRBV6-2 or TRBV6-3 to TRBJ1-5; no clear D. The CDR3 sequence is 15 residues long. Between the trimmed V and J ends, which lost 2 bases and 4 bases, there was a span of 12 bases. Germline V gives CDR1 MNHEY, CDR2 SVGEGT. The CDR3 reads CASSYISRPNQPQHF. CDR3 sequence (DNA): TGTGCCAGCAGTTACATATCGAGGCCTAATCAGCCCCAGCATTTT.

This chain links TRBV10-2 with TRBJ2-1; 8 positions match TRBD2. This CDR3 is 14 amino acids long. In germline, CDR1 is WSHSY, CDR2 SAAADI. With V trimmed by 6 bases and J by 6 bases, 7 bases remained unmatched. CDR3 protein: CASRTSGVSNEQFF. The CDR3 DNA sequence: TGCGCCAGCAGAACTAGCGGTGTTTCCAATGAGCAGTTCTTC.

This chain connects TRBV6-4 to TRBJ1-2, with no clear D. Germline V gene sequence: CDR1 MRHNA, CDR2 SNTAGT. CDR3 size: 13 residues. The V and J ends lost 2 bases and 4 bases respectively, with 8 bases between them. Here the CDR3 reads CASSDGSPYGYTF. The CDR3, as DNA: TGTGCCAGCAGTGACGGGAGTCCCTATGGCTACACCTTC.

V usage is TRBV5-1 and J usage is TRBJ1-2, with 11 bases that match TRBD1. The CDR3 runs to 16 residues. After removal of 1 base from V and 4 bases from J, the junction contained 6 bases not matched to a gene. Germline loops: CDR1 SGHRS, CDR2 YFSETQ. The DNA for the CDR3 is TGCGCCAGCAGCTTGAGTCGGACAGGGGGCGGCTATGGCTACACCTTC. This sequence encodes CASSLSRTGGGYGYTF.

This clone has a single count. V is TRBV15 and J is TRBJ2-2; D perhaps matches TRBD1 (5 bases). The CDR3 spans 14 residues. Trimming took off 7 bases at V and 2 bases at J, with 11 bases between the two ends. Germline V CDR1 and CDR2: LNHNV, YYDKDF (reference sequence). The CDR3 coding sequence is TGTGCCACCAAAAAACAGGAAAACACCGGGGAGCTGTTTTTT. As protein: CATKKQENTGELFF.

J is TRBJ1-1 and V is TRBV6-4, with TRBD1 identical over 11 bases. The germline CDR1 and CDR2 sequences are MRHNA and SNTAGT. V shed 6 bases, J shed 0 bases, and the junction held 3 bases outside the gene matches. The CDR3 extends over 15 amino acids. The CDR3 protein is CASRAGQGVNTEAFF. The CDR3 DNA sequence: TGTGCCAGCAGGGCGGGACAGGGGGTGAACACTGAAGCTTTCTTT.

This chain uses TRBV6-6 with TRBJ2-7; a weak D match, TRBD1 (5 bases). The CDR3 contains 14 residues. Trimming stripped 0 bases from V and 5 bases from J, with 11 bases between. Germline values: CDR1 MNHNY, CDR2 SVGAGI (reference sequence). The CDR3 reads CASSYSGAINEQYF. CDR3 sequence (DNA): TGTGCCAGCAGTTACTCTGGGGCTATCAACGAGCAGTACTTC.

This clone has only a few counts. The chain couples TRBV7-9 to TRBJ1-4, with TRBD1 matching 8 bases. The CDR3 is 14 amino acids. Trimming cost V 3 bases and J 4 bases; bases outside gene matches: 1. Looked up from germline, CDR1 is SEHNR and CDR2 is FQNEAQ (reference sequence). CDR3 sequence (DNA): TGTGCCAGCAGCTTGACAGGGGATAATGAAAAACTGTTTTTT. Residues: CASSLTGDNEKLFF.

The J gene is TRBJ1-3, the V gene TRBV5-1; 9 nucleotides agree with TRBD1. Germline values: CDR1 SGHRS, CDR2 YFSETQ. The CDR3 is 17 residues long. Trimming took 5 bases from V and 0 from J; bases not matched to a gene: 9. The CDR3 loop is CASSVGDRANSGNTIYF. The CDR3 DNA follows: TGCGCCAGCAGTGTTGGGGACAGGGCCAACTCTGGAAACACCATATATTTT.

Comments on this clone: The sample holds other DNA sequences that translate to the same CDR3. The chain is built from TRBV7-9 and TRBJ1-1; 7 nucleotides match TRBD1. From germline, CDR1 is SEHNR and CDR2 FQNEAQ (reference sequence). This CDR3 has 15 amino acids. V shed 0 bases, J shed 5 bases, and the junction held 6 bases outside the gene matches. The CDR3 coding sequence is TGTGCCAGCAGCTTAGCGGGCAGGGGGAATACTGAAGCTTTCTTT. Translating it yields CASSLAGRGNTEAFF.

The V gene is TRBV2, the J gene TRBJ1-5, with D hard to call. V lost 8 bases and J 0 bases, leaving 14 bases between the germline ends. The CDR3 runs 15 residues. Per the germline V gene, CDR1 is SNHLY and CDR2 is FYNNEI. CDR3 region: CASENRPHSNQPQHF. The DNA of the CDR3 is TGTGCCAGCGAGAACAGACCACATAGCAATCAGCCCCAGCATTTT. Looking up the rest from reference TRBV2 and TRBJ1-5 gives the full variable domain: EPEVTQTPSHQVTQMGQEVILRCVPISNHLYFYWYRQILGQKVEFLVSFYNNEISEKSEIFDDQFSVERPDGSNFTLKIRSTKLEDSAMYFCASENRPHSNQPQHFGDGTRLSIL.

This CDR3 is CASSQLRNNEQFF. The CDR3 DNA follows: TGTGCCAGCAGCCAACTCAGAAACAATGAGCAGTTCTTC. This rearrangement joins TRBV3-1 (or the pseudogene TRBV3-2) to TRBJ2-1; D is ambiguous. Germline V gene data show CDR1 as LGHDT and CDR2 as YNNKEL (reference sequence). The CDR3 length is 13 residues. Trimming pared 2 bases from V and 5 bases from J, leaving 7 bases between.

The chain employs TRBV5-1 and TRBJ2-5, with TRBD2 identical over 7 bases. The CDR3 is 15 amino acids. V was pared by 3 bases and J by 3 bases, with 8 bases of the junction left unmatched. In germline, CDR1 is SGHRS, CDR2 YFSETQ. The CDR3 nucleotides are TGCGCCAGCAGCTCGCTTAGCGGGTTGGAAGAGACCCAGTACTTC. Translation: CASSSLSGLEETQYF.

For the CDR3, the DNA is TGTGCCAGCAGTTTCAGTCAGGGGGTCATCGCGGATTCACCCCTCCACTTT. Its translation is CASSFSQGVIADSPLHF. V is TRBV27 and J is TRBJ1-6; 7 bases align to TRBD1. This CDR3 spans 17 amino acids. J gave up 8 bases and V 3 bases, and 13 bases lay outside the gene matches. The germline CDR1 and CDR2 sequences are MNHEY and SMNVEV (reference sequence).

Here the CDR3 DNA reads TGTGCCAGTAGTATAGTAACAGGGTCCACTGAAGCTTTCTTT. It yields the protein CASSIVTGSTEAFF. The rearrangement joins TRBV19 to TRBJ1-1, with TRBD1 as a possible D gene (6 bases). Trimming took off 1 base at V and 4 bases at J, with 10 bases between the two ends. The V gene's germline CDR1 is LNHDA and CDR2 SQIVND (reference sequence). CDR3 length: 14 amino acids.